This is a list of T cell receptor beta chains from one sample in a study of blood T cell repertoires in COVID-19. Profiled with immunoSEQ multiplex PCR; TCRdb holds only in-frame clones, not every one. The sample carries about 160,000 clones, 90% to 95% recorded once. Sequencing used peripheral blood. The receptors come from a woman aged 55 to 70 with COVID-19, enrolled during active disease. Each CDR3 is given with its conserved first and last residue. The D gene is left open where the match is weak. A clone size is listed for some rows: how often the clone was seen (once, few, many), or a class if it is expanded.

V gene	D gene	clone size	J gene	CDR3 DNA	CDR3 protein
TRBV4-2	TRBD2	NA	TRBJ2-1	TGTGCCAGCAGCCAAGGTCTAGCGGGGGCCCTAACCTACAATGAGCAGTTCTTC	CASSQGLAGALTYNEQFF
TRBV11-3	NA	NA	TRBJ2-1	TGTGCCAGCAGCCCCCGGGATAGCTCCTACAATGAGCAGTTCTTC	CASSPRDSSYNEQFF
TRBV7-2	NA	NA	TRBJ1-3	TGTGCCAGCAGCTTAGGATCATCGTCTGCAGGGGACACCATATATTTT	CASSLGSSSAGDTIYF
TRBV5-4	NA	NA	TRBJ1-6	TGTGCCAGCAGCTTGGGCGATTCACCCCTCCACTTT	CASSLGDSPLHF
TRBV21-1	NA	once	TRBJ1-1	TGTGCCAGCAGCTCCGCTGAACAGAACACTGAAGCTTTCTTT	CASSSAEQNTEAFF
TRBV10-3	NA	NA	TRBJ1-3	TGTGCCATCAGTGAGTCGACAACCCTCTCTGGAAACACCATATATTTT	CAISESTTLSGNTIYF
TRBV5-1	NA	NA	TRBJ1-2	TGCGCCAGCAGCTTGGCCGGAGACTATGGCTACACCTTC	CASSLAGDYGYTF
TRBV3-1/TRBV3-2	NA	NA	TRBJ2-1	TGTGCCAGCAGCCAAGTCCTACTAAGCTCCTACAATGAGCAGTTCTTC	CASSQVLLSSYNEQFF
TRBV7-3	NA	once	TRBJ1-1	TGTGCCAGCAGCCGGGAGGGTTCTGAAGCTTTCTTT	CASSREGSEAFF
TRBV9	NA	NA	TRBJ1-6	TGTGCCAGCAGCTCAGGGCCAGCTAGTAATTCACCCCTCCACTTT	CASSSGPASNSPLHF
TRBV27	TRBD1	NA	TRBJ1-3	TGTGCCAGCAGTTCAACCTGGGACAGGGCTGGAAACACCATATATTTT	CASSSTWDRAGNTIYF
TRBV30	NA	NA	TRBJ1-6	TGTGCCTGGACCACCGGGAGAGGGAATTCACCCCTCCACTTT	CAWTTGRGNSPLHF
TRBV15	TRBD1	NA	TRBJ1-2	TGTGCCACCAGCAGAGATCAGGGGGGTATTGGCTACACCTTC	CATSRDQGGIGYTF
TRBV6-5	NA	NA	TRBJ1-1	TGTGCCAGCAGTTACAGGGGGATGAACACTGAAGCTTTCTTT	CASSYRGMNTEAFF
TRBV19	NA	NA	TRBJ1-2	TGTGCCAGTACCAAAGGGGGAAACTATGGCTACACCTTC	CASTKGGNYGYTF
TRBV30	NA	NA	TRBJ2-3	TGTGCCTGGAGTGGGGGGCCGCGTATGACAGATACGCAGTATTTT	CAWSGGPRMTDTQYF
TRBV6-1	NA	NA	TRBJ1-1	TGTGCCAGCAGTGAAGGACGGGATACGACTGAAGCTTTCTTT	CASSEGRDTTEAFF
TRBV7-8	NA	once	TRBJ1-5	TGTGCCAGCAGCTTAGTTAGCGGTAATCAGCCCCAGCATTTT	CASSLVSGNQPQHF
TRBV5-1	NA	once	TRBJ1-6	TGCGCCAGCAGCTTGGGGGGGCTCAATTCACCCCTCCACTTT	CASSLGGLNSPLHF
TRBV10-3	NA	few	TRBJ2-7	TGTGCCATCAGTGACCACAGCTACGAGCAGTACTTC	CAISDHSYEQYF
TRBV7-6	NA	NA	TRBJ1-3	TGTGCCAGCAGCGCAGGGATCACGGCTGGAAACACCATATATTTT	CASSAGITAGNTIYF
TRBV10-3	NA	NA	TRBJ2-7	TGTGCCATCAGTGATTATCAGAATAACTACGAGCAGTACTTC	CAISDYQNNYEQYF
TRBV6-5	NA	NA	TRBJ2-5	TGTGCCAGCAGTTACGGGAGAGAGACCCAGTACTTC	CASSYGRETQYF
TRBV7-9	NA	NA	TRBJ1-1	TGTGCCAGCAGCTTAACGGGGATTGAAGCTTTCTTT	CASSLTGIEAFF
TRBV15	NA	NA	TRBJ1-4	TGTGCCACCAGCAGTACTGTCGGAGCCCGCGCTCATGAAAAACTGTTTTTT	CATSSTVGARAHEKLFF
TRBV5-6	NA	once	TRBJ1-1	TGTGCCAGCAGCTGGAGGGATGGGAGCACTGAAGCTTTCTTT	CASSWRDGSTEAFF
TRBV21-1	NA	NA	TRBJ1-4	TGTGCCAGCAGCAAAGAAGGGCAGATAGGGGGAGATGAAAAACTGTTTTTT	CASSKEGQIGGDEKLFF
TRBV25-1	NA	NA	TRBJ1-1	TGTGCCAGCAGTGAGAGGGTGAACACTGAAGCTTTCTTT	CASSERVNTEAFF
TRBV4-3	NA	NA	TRBJ1-2	TGCGCCAGCAGCCAAGATTCTGGGCTTGACAGGCAGCTGGGCTACACCTTC	CASSQDSGLDRQLGYTF
TRBV4-3	TRBD1	NA	TRBJ2-5	TGCGCCAGCAGCCAATTCGACAGGGGGATTGGGGAGACCCAGTACTTC	CASSQFDRGIGETQYF
TRBV13	TRBD1	NA	TRBJ1-1	TGTGCCAGCAGCTTAGTTTGGGACGGTATGCAGGGGGCGCGTAGGAACACTGAAGCTTTCTTT	CASSLVWDGMQGARRNTEAFF
TRBV4-2	NA	NA	TRBJ1-1	TGTGCCAGCAGCCAGGTACTGACCGGGAGGGAGAACACTGAAGCTTTCTTT	CASSQVLTGRENTEAFF
TRBV6-5	TRBD1	NA	TRBJ2-1	TGTGCCAGCAGTTACTTACAGGGGGCCGGTGAGCAGTTCTTC	CASSYLQGAGEQFF
TRBV29-1	TRBD1	NA	TRBJ1-1	TGCAGCGCTGCTCCCGGTCAGGGGGGAGCTTTCTTT	CSAAPGQGGAFF
TRBV4-2	TRBD1	NA	TRBJ1-2	TGTGCCAGCAGCCAAGATCGGTGGGGACAGGGGGGGGATGGCTACACCTTC	CASSQDRWGQGGDGYTF
TRBV5-1	TRBD1	NA	TRBJ1-2	TGCGCCAGCAGCCCCCGACAGGGGACTGGCTATGGCTACACCTTC	CASSPRQGTGYGYTF
TRBV2	TRBD1	once	TRBJ1-1	TGTGCCAGCAGTTCAGGGGGTTGGACTGAAGCTTTCTTT	CASSSGGWTEAFF